The 25 T cell receptor beta chains below come from one sample, sequenced in a study of blood T cell repertoires in COVID-19. Generated by immunoSEQ multiplex PCR, the TCRdb table keeps only in-frame clones and is missing some. This sample has some 300,000 clones, with roughly nine tenths found just once. The sequenced sample was peripheral blood. These receptors were taken from a man younger than 35 with active or convalescent COVID-19.

The rearrangement uses TRBV7-9 and TRBJ2-1; 8 nucleotides match TRBD1. Per the germline V gene, CDR1 is SEHNR and CDR2 is FQNEAQ (reference sequence). This CDR3 has 14 residues. V lost 6 bases and J lost 9; bases outside the gene matches: 10. As DNA, the CDR3 is TGTGCCAGCAGATCTCAGACAGGGGAGTTTGAGCAGTTCTTC. Its translation: CASRSQTGEFEQFF.

The chain recombines TRBV18 with TRBJ2-7, with 10 positions matching TRBD2. The junction had 7 bases not matched to a gene; V was cut back by 2 bases and J by 9 bases. CDR1 KGHSH and CDR2 LQKENI come from the germline V gene. The CDR3 has 14 residues. The CDR3 DNA follows: TGTGCCAGCTCACCAGCGCAGCGGGAGGGCCGGCAGTACTTC. It specifies CASSPAQREGRQYF.

The V gene is TRBV27, the J gene TRBJ2-2; D perhaps matches TRBD1 (6 bases). This CDR3 has 15 residues. Germline values: CDR1 MNHEY, CDR2 SMNVEV (reference sequence). V lost 5 bases and J lost 5, with 15 bases in between. The CDR3 sequence is CASSVEGVETGELFF. In nucleotides, the CDR3 is TGTGCCAGCAGTGTTGAGGGGGTGGAGACCGGGGAGCTGTTTTTT.

The chain joins TRBV5-1 to TRBJ2-5; 7 bases are shared with TRBD2. Per germline, CDR1 SGHRS and CDR2 YFSETQ. Trimming removed 4 bases from V and 5 bases from J; junction bases left unmatched: 11. This CDR3 has 15 amino acids. The CDR3 spells CASSEDPGAGETQYF. CDR3 DNA sequence: TGCGCCAGCAGCGAGGACCCGGGAGCGGGGGAGACCCAGTACTTC.

The chain has TRBV5-6 and TRBJ2-7; TRBD1 matches at 7 bases. The CDR3 runs 15 residues. Germline V gene lookup returns CDR1 SGHDT and CDR2 YYEEEE. V shed 3 bases, J shed 4 bases, and the junction held 10 bases outside the gene matches. The CDR3 sequence: CASSWPRQGRYEQYF. CDR3 bases: TGTGCCAGCAGCTGGCCCCGACAGGGCAGGTACGAGCAGTACTTC. Filled out from reference TRBV5-6 and TRBJ2-7, the complete variable domain reads DAGVTQSPTHLIKTRGQQVTLRCSPKSGHDTVSWYQQALGQGPQFIFQYYEEEERQRGNFPDRFSGHQFPNYSSELNVNALLLGDSALYLCASSWPRQGRYEQYFGPGTRLTVT.

V gene TRBV3-1 (or the pseudogene TRBV3-2) combines with J gene TRBJ2-5; 16 bases are shared with TRBD2. The J segment lost 4 bases and the V segment lost 3 bases, leaving 5 bases of the junction unmatched. CDR3 length: 17 amino acids. Germline V gene sequence: CDR1 LGHDT, CDR2 YNNKEL (reference sequence). The CDR3 DNA follows: TGTGCCAGCAGCCAGGCCGGGACTAGCGGGGGGGCAGAGACCCAGTACTTC. Its translation: CASSQAGTSGGAETQYF.

The chain's CDR3 is CASSRGGQLFEAFF. CDR3 in DNA: TGTGCCAGCTCCCGGGGGGGACAGCTATTTGAAGCTTTCTTT. This chain connects TRBV18 to TRBJ1-1, with 7 bases identical to TRBD1. The CDR3 is 14 amino acids. The ends lost 6 bases at V and 7 bases at J; junction bases unmatched: 11. Germline CDR1 reads KGHSH; CDR2 reads LQKENI.

This clone was picked up a small number of times. J is TRBJ2-2 and V is TRBV27, with D uncertain. In germline, CDR1 is MNHEY, CDR2 SMNVEV (reference sequence). This CDR3 comprises 13 residues. V dropped 3 bases and J dropped 4 bases, with 6 bases sitting between them. The CDR3 loop reads CASSFLFTGELFF. Written as DNA, the CDR3 is TGTGCCAGCAGTTTCCTTTTCACCGGGGAGCTGTTTTTT.

V gene TRBV5-1 combines with J gene TRBJ1-5, with D maybe TRBD1 (6 bases). The CDR3 contains 15 residues. The germline gives CDR1 SGHRS, CDR2 YFSETQ. Trimming took off 0 bases at V and 3 bases at J, with 10 bases between the two ends. The CDR3 DNA sequence: TGCGCCAGCAGCTTGGCAGGGGTAGACAATCAGCCCCAGCATTTT. Protein: CASSLAGVDNQPQHF.

The CDR3 sequence is CASSEGVVVALEKLFF. CDR3 DNA: TGCGCCAGCAGCGAGGGGGTGGTGGTTGCTTTGGAAAAACTGTTTTTT. The chain couples TRBV5-1 to TRBJ1-4; D perhaps matches TRBD1 (6 bases). Trimming took off 4 bases at V and 8 bases at J, with 21 bases between the two ends. CDR1 SGHRS and CDR2 YFSETQ come from the germline V gene. The length of the CDR3 is 16 residues.

The gene calls are TRBV3-1 (or the pseudogene TRBV3-2) and TRBJ2-2; maybe TRBD2 (5 bases). The CDR3 runs 17 residues. The V and J ends lost 1 base and 0 bases respectively, with 12 bases between them. Germline CDR1 is LGHDT and CDR2 is YNNKEL (reference sequence). As DNA, the CDR3 is TGTGCCAGCAGCCAAGCTTCGGCGGGTTCGAACACCGGGGAGCTGTTTTTT. This gives the protein CASSQASAGSNTGELFF.

V is TRBV19 and J is TRBJ1-5; TRBD1 matches 7 bases. The germline V gene encodes CDR1 LNHDA and CDR2 SQIVND (reference sequence). V dropped 6 bases and J dropped 2; count of bases not matched to a gene: 7. There are 15 residues in the CDR3. The CDR3 DNA reads as TGTGCCAGTAGCCTTACAGGGGATCGCAATCAGCCCCAGCATTTT. It specifies CASSLTGDRNQPQHF.

The gene calls are TRBV5-6 and TRBJ2-5; 7 bases are a match to TRBD1. The CDR3 is 15 amino acids. J was trimmed by 3 bases and V by 1 base; bases with no gene match: 6. CDR1 is SGHDT and CDR2 is YYEEEE in the germline V gene. CDR3 residues: CASSLLGGVKETQYF. The CDR3 region has the DNA TGTGCCAGCAGCTTGCTAGGGGGCGTAAAAGAGACCCAGTACTTC.

The genes are TRBV7-8 and TRBJ2-1, with D possibly being TRBD2 (6 bases). This CDR3 contains 19 residues. Germline values: CDR1 SGHVS, CDR2 FQNEAQ. Trimming took off 1 base at V and 5 bases at J, with 24 bases between the two ends. The CDR3 is CASSLVFGVGERVNNEQFF. CDR3 nucleotides: TGTGCCAGCAGCTTAGTTTTCGGGGTGGGGGAGCGGGTAAACAATGAGCAGTTCTTC. The full variable domain, completed using reference TRBV7-8 and TRBJ2-1, is GAGVSQSPRYKVAKRGQDVALRCDPISGHVSLFWYQQALGQGPEFLTYFQNEAQLDKSGLPSDRFFAERPEGSVSTLKIQRTQQEDSAVYLCASSLVFGVGERVNNEQFFGPGTRLTVL.

The chain couples TRBV27 to TRBJ2-3, with a weak D call TRBD2 (7 bases). Germline V gene sequence: CDR1 MNHEY, CDR2 SMNVEV (reference sequence). This CDR3 spans 16 amino acids. Trimming took 7 bases from V and 5 from J, leaving 22 bases between them. Here the CDR3 reads CASISFGRGARDTQYF. The CDR3 region has the DNA TGTGCCAGCATTTCATTCGGTCGGGGGGCGAGAGATACGCAGTATTTT.

V and J are TRBV2 and TRBJ1-1, with 8 bases lining up with TRBD1. The CDR3 extends over 14 amino acids. The trim removed 9 bases at V and 1 base at J, leaving 7 bases unmatched. From germline, CDR1 is SNHLY and CDR2 FYNNEI. CDR3 region: CARTGGRKNTEAFF. CDR3 DNA: TGTGCCAGAACAGGGGGTAGGAAGAACACTGAAGCTTTCTTT.

The chain is built from TRBV7-6 and TRBJ1-5; 7 nucleotides agree with TRBD1. After removal of 3 bases from V and 1 base from J, the junction contained 3 bases not matched to a gene. The germline CDR1 and CDR2 sequences are SGHVS and FNYEAQ. The CDR3 runs to 15 residues. CDR3 in DNA: TGTGCCAGCAGCTTTGGCAGGGGGAGCAATCAGCCCCAGCATTTT. It is translated as CASSFGRGSNQPQHF.

V usage is TRBV6-5 and J usage is TRBJ2-7; 10 positions match TRBD2. V lost 4 bases to trimming and J lost 0 bases; unmatched junction nucleotides: 6. The CDR3 contains 16 residues. The germline V gene encodes CDR1 MNHEY and CDR2 SVGAGI. As DNA, the CDR3 is TGTGCCAGCAGTTTTAGTACTAGCGGGAACTCCTACGAGCAGTACTTC. Encoded protein: CASSFSTSGNSYEQYF.

The chain joins TRBV21-1 to TRBJ1-1. TRBV21-1 constitutes a pseudogene. CDR3 length: 13 residues. The CDR3 DNA reads TGTGCCAGCAGCAAAGGGGGGGGAGTGAGGGCTTTCTTT. It codes for CASSKGGGVRAFF.

The genes are TRBV2 and TRBJ1-3, with unresolved D. Germline V gene data show CDR1 as SNHLY and CDR2 as FYNNEI. The CDR3 length is 12 residues. Trimming took off 8 bases at V and 4 bases at J, with 9 bases between the two ends. CDR3 sequence: CASGPLGNTIYF. CDR3 bases: TGTGCCAGCGGGCCCCTAGGAAACACCATATATTTT.

J is TRBJ1-2 and V is TRBV27; 9 nucleotides align to TRBD1. The CDR3 length is 15 residues. Germline CDR1 reads MNHEY; CDR2 reads SMNVEV (reference sequence). The V and J ends lost 5 bases and 8 bases, in that order; junction bases with no gene match: 12. The CDR3 bases are TGTGCCAGCAGTCCGGCCCCACAGGGGGCGCGGGGCTACACCTTC. Translation gives CASSPAPQGARGYTF.

This clone occurred a few times. CDR3 bases: TGTGCCAGCAGCTTAGAGGCAGGGAGGAACGAGCAGTACTTC. It is translated as CASSLEAGRNEQYF. The chain recombines TRBV7-9 with TRBJ2-7; D may be TRBD2 (6 bases). V lost 1 base and J 5 bases, leaving 12 bases between the germline ends. CDR1 and CDR2 from the germline V gene are SEHNR and FQNEAQ (reference sequence). The CDR3 length is 14 residues.

This clone was observed once. This chain links TRBV6-2 or TRBV6-3 with TRBJ1-1; no reliable D call. Germline CDR1 and CDR2: MNHEY and SVGEGT. The CDR3 runs to 12 residues. V lost 2 bases and J 6 bases, leaving 7 bases between the germline ends. CDR3 coding DNA: TGTGCCAGCAGTTACAGAGGGCCTGAAGCTTTCTTT. Translation gives CASSYRGPEAFF.

The V call is TRBV18, the J call TRBJ1-2, with TRBD1 as a possible D gene (5 bases). The germline V gene encodes CDR1 KGHSH and CDR2 LQKENI. The length of the CDR3 is 13 residues. Trimming left V 1 base short and J 6 bases short, with 9 bases between. The CDR3 sequence is CASSPRWGDGYTF. The CDR3 DNA reads as TGTGCCAGCTCACCACGATGGGGCGATGGCTACACCTTC. The full variable domain, in which reference TRBV18 and TRBJ1-2 provide the parts outside the CDR3, is NAGVMQNPRHLVRRRGQEARLRCSPMKGHSHVYWYRQLPEEGLKFMVYLQKENIIDESGMPKERFSAEFPKEGPSILRIQQVVRGDSAAYFCASSPRWGDGYTFGSGTRLTVV.

The V gene is TRBV5-6, the J gene TRBJ1-5; the D is unclear. Trimming stripped 3 bases from V and 6 bases from J, with 10 bases between. Germline V gene sequence: CDR1 SGHDT, CDR2 YYEEEE. The CDR3 loop spans 13 amino acids. Here the CDR3 DNA reads TGTGCCAGCAGCTCGCTAGAAGGTCAGCCCCAGCATTTT. Its protein product is CASSSLEGQPQHF.